One TCR beta chain is described in this entry. Its antigen is as yet unknown. The data are from a study of long-term antiretroviral therapy in people with HIV. For each donor, at least one pre-ART and at least two post-ART PBMC samples were available. Treatment for every participant with HIV took place in the United States. In each sample, roughly 1-11 million cryopreserved PBMC were present before DNA extraction. The immunoSEQ assay was v3.0, run at survey level. Profiled with immunoSEQ multiplex PCR; TCRdb holds only in-frame clones, not every one. The profile shows around 25,000 clones, approximately 80% of them singletons. Points from the study as a whole: When set beside controls, HIV repertoires had CDR3 length ranges that were narrower.

The TCR was taken from a woman aged 30 to 39 with HIV. The material was unsorted PBMCs, obtained 1.1 years before starting antiretroviral therapy.

This chain's CDR3 is CASSFPGRSTDTQYF. Written as DNA, the CDR3 is TGTGCCAGCAGTTTCCCGGGACGTAGCACAGATACGCAGTATTTT. This sequence joins TRBV5-6 and TRBJ2-3; D may match TRBD1 or TRBD2 (5 bases each). V lost 5 bases and J 0 bases, leaving 13 bases between the germline ends. Germline lookup yields CDR1 SGHDT and CDR2 YYEEEE. The CDR3 consists of 15 residues. The complete variable domain, with remaining parts taken from reference TRBV5-6 and TRBJ2-3, reads DAGVTQSPTHLIKTRGQQVTLRCSPKSGHDTVSWYQQALGQGPQFIFQYYEEEERQRGNFPDRFSGHQFPNYSSELNVNALLLGDSALYLCASSFPGRSTDTQYFGPGTRLTVL.